In its sample, the clone carrying this TCR beta chain was seen a few times. Its cognate antigen is unknown. This CDR3 region has 14 residues. Trimming removed 5 bases at V and 3 bases at J, with 13 bases between. CDR1 and CDR2 from the germline V gene are SEHNR and FQNEAQ (reference sequence). The data were taken from a study of post-analysis software for immune sequencing data. Unique-molecular-identifier-tagged TCR beta cDNA libraries were used. TCRdb ran MiXCR on the PCR reads and lists one entry per CDR3 protein. The data show approximately 730,000 distinct CDR3 sequences, with 35% to 55% seen just once and roughly 4.9% held by the top ten. Findings and limits, study-wide: Significantly lower normalized Chao1 diversity was found in patients with multiple sclerosis relative to controls. The F measure placed samples prepared in the same batch into strongly shared clusters. There were five or six TRBV segments more frequent in patients than controls, and TRBV5-6, TRBV5-1 and TRBV20-1 were among them.

The sample comprised blood. The chain employs TRBV7-9 and TRBJ2-5, with a tentative D call TRBD1 (5 bases). This sequence was found in a girl aged 10 to 17 with multiple sclerosis. The DNA of the CDR3 is TGTGCCAGCAGCAAAGGGGTCGGAGAAGAGACCCAGTACTTC. Amino acid sequence: CASSKGVGEETQYF.